These 31 T cell receptor beta chains were sequenced from one sample in a study of response to subunit inactivated influenza vaccine. MiXCR, run by TCRdb on the RT-PCR reads, gives a single entry per CDR3 protein. The sample carries over 750,000 distinct CDR3 sequences, approximately 22% recorded once. The material sequenced was PBMCs from blood, taken 4 to 6 days after vaccination. The source is a man in his fifties or sixties who received an inactivated influenza vaccine.

This clonotype showed up many times. This chain links TRBV20-1 with TRBJ2-7, with 9 bases fitting TRBD2. V lost 6 bases to trimming and J lost 5 bases; unmatched junction nucleotides: 11. Germline V gene data show CDR1 as DFQATT and CDR2 as SNEGSKA (reference sequence). This CDR3 comprises 14 residues. The CDR3: CSAREVAGAHEQYF. The CDR3 nucleotides are TGCAGTGCCAGGGAGGTAGCGGGAGCACACGAGCAGTACTTC.

This clonotype was recorded a few times. V usage is TRBV7-8 and J usage is TRBJ2-3; D tentatively reads TRBD1 or TRBD2 (5 bases each). The V gene lost 0 bases and the J gene lost 2 bases, with 15 bases spanning the gap. This CDR3 spans 17 amino acids. The germline CDR1 and CDR2 sequences are SGHVS and FQNEAQ. Here the CDR3 DNA reads TGTGCCAGCAGCTTAGCGCGAGGGGTAACGTTCACAGATACGCAGTATTTT. Translated, it gives CASSLARGVTFTDTQYF.

The chain carries TRBV4-1 and TRBJ2-5; 10 bases are shared with TRBD1. V shed 5 bases and J 3 bases; nucleotides not matched to a gene: 9. Looked up from germline, CDR1 is MGHRA and CDR2 is YSYEKL. The CDR3 spans 16 residues. The CDR3: CASSLQTGGVEETQYF. CDR3 sequence (DNA): TGCGCCAGCAGCTTGCAGACAGGGGGCGTTGAAGAGACCCAGTACTTC.

This clonotype was observed at least ten times. DNA for the CDR3: TGCAGCGAGGGACTAGCGGGCACAGATACGCAGTATTTT. Amino acid sequence: CSEGLAGTDTQYF. V gene TRBV29-1 combines with J gene TRBJ2-3, with 11 bases fitting TRBD2. Germline V CDR1 and CDR2: SQVTM, ANQGSEA. V lost 7 bases, J lost 1 base, and 1 base stayed unmatched. The CDR3 runs to 13 residues.

The genes are TRBV6-6 and TRBJ1-1, with TRBD1 as a possible D gene (5 bases). Germline V CDR1 and CDR2: MNHNY, SVGAGI (reference sequence). The V and J ends lost 2 bases and 11 bases respectively, with 15 bases between them. CDR3 size: 13 residues. The CDR3 DNA follows: TGTGCCAGCAGTTACACCAGGGCACAGGAGGCTTTCTTT. Translating it yields CASSYTRAQEAFF.

This clonotype was counted only a few times. The chain carries TRBV20-1 and TRBJ2-7; perhaps TRBD2 as D (6 bases). Germline V gene lookup returns CDR1 DFQATT and CDR2 SNEGSKA (reference sequence). The CDR3 runs 14 residues. Trimming removed 0 bases at V and 4 bases at J, with 13 bases between. CDR3 sequence (DNA): TGCAGTGCTAGAGAGGGACTTACAGTGTACGAGCAGTACTTC. Protein: CSAREGLTVYEQYF.

The CDR3 DNA sequence: TGCAGTGCTAGGCCCTCGGCCGGGGGGGCCTACGAGCAGTACTTC. The encoded protein is CSARPSAGGAYEQYF. The genes are TRBV20-1 and TRBJ2-7; 8 bases map to TRBD2. Germline V gene lookup returns CDR1 DFQATT and CDR2 SNEGSKA (reference sequence). The CDR3 is made up of 15 amino acids. J gave up 2 bases and V 3 bases, and 9 bases lay outside the gene matches.

There are a few counts of this clonotype. The rearrangement uses TRBV6-5 and TRBJ2-7; 7 bases fit TRBD1. Germline values: CDR1 MNHEY, CDR2 SVGAGI. The V gene end was trimmed by 2 bases and the J gene end by 12 bases; junction bases not matched to a gene: 10. The CDR3 runs 13 residues. This CDR3 reads CASSYRQGGDWYF. The CDR3 DNA reads as TGTGCCAGCAGTTACCGACAGGGTGGGGATTGGTACTTC.

The chain recombines TRBV6-1 with TRBJ2-4, with 11 nucleotides matching TRBD2. CDR3 length: 13 residues. CDR1 is MNHNS, CDR2 SASEGT, per germline. V lost 6 bases, J lost 5 bases, and 0 bases stayed unmatched. CDR3 DNA sequence: TGTGCCAGCAGGGGACTAGCGGAAAACATTCAGTACTTC. Its translation is CASRGLAENIQYF.

This clonotype occurred a few times. V is TRBV6-2 or TRBV6-3 and J is TRBJ1-6; a possible D gene is TRBD1 (5 bases). The CDR3 runs to 11 residues. Trimming removed 11 bases at V and 13 bases at J, with 15 bases between. CDR1 is MNHEY and CDR2 is SVGEGT in the germline V gene. The CDR3 nucleotides read TGTGCCGTGGCGAATGGGGGTCCCCTCCACTTT. This gives the protein CAVANGGPLHF.

The V and J genes are TRBV27 and TRBJ2-6, with D possibly called TRBD1 or TRBD2 (5 bases each). Trimming removed 3 bases at V and 2 bases at J, with 14 bases between. Per the germline V gene, CDR1 is MNHEY and CDR2 is SMNVEV (reference sequence). The CDR3 runs to 17 residues. The CDR3 loop is CASSFLGGSPGANVLTF. CDR3 sequence (DNA): TGTGCCAGCAGTTTCCTTGGGGGTTCCCCTGGGGCCAACGTCCTGACTTTC.

The chain has TRBV4-3 and TRBJ2-7, with 8 nucleotides matching TRBD1. Germline V lookup: CDR1 LGHNA, CDR2 YSLEER. V lost 4 bases to trimming and J lost 7 bases; unmatched junction nucleotides: 6. This CDR3 region has 13 residues. The CDR3 nucleotides are TGCGCCAGCAGCCCCCGGGACAGGCGGGAGCAGTACTTC. Translating gives CASSPRDRREQYF.

The V gene is TRBV24-1, the J gene TRBJ2-3; D not resolved. CDR3 length: 14 residues. Trimming cost V 0 bases and J 3 bases, with 6 bases left between them. CDR1 KGHDR and CDR2 SFDVKD come from the germline V gene. The CDR3 protein is CATSDLDPTDTQYF. CDR3 coding DNA: TGTGCCACCAGTGATTTGGATCCGACAGATACGCAGTATTTT.

This chain links TRBV28 with TRBJ2-1; D is undetermined. This CDR3 spans 14 amino acids. Between the trimmed V and J ends, which lost 7 bases and 12 bases, there was a span of 22 bases. Germline V lookup: CDR1 MDHEN, CDR2 SYDVKM. CDR3 loop: CASNFSLGPLGQFF. In DNA form, the CDR3 reads TGTGCCAGCAATTTCAGTCTGGGTCCTCTAGGGCAGTTCTTC.

The rearrangement links TRBV5-6 to TRBJ2-7; D perhaps matches TRBD2 (6 bases). The germline CDR1 and CDR2 sequences are SGHDT and YYEEEE. The CDR3 has 14 amino acids. V lost 4 bases to trimming and J lost 1 base, with 12 bases between them. CDR3 amino acids: CASSQRDLSYEQYF. CDR3 nucleotides: TGTGCCAGCAGCCAGAGGGACTTGTCCTACGAGCAGTACTTC.

This clonotype was found many times. The chain is built from TRBV5-1 and TRBJ1-6, with TRBD1 as a possible D gene (5 bases). This CDR3 contains 16 residues. CDR1 is SGHRS and CDR2 is YFSETQ in the germline V gene. The V and J ends lost 0 bases and 6 bases respectively, with 13 bases between them. The CDR3 DNA reads TGCGCCAGCAGCTTGGGAGGGGCGGCCGGTAATTCACCCCTCCACTTT. It encodes CASSLGGAAGNSPLHF. Full variable domain (outside the CDR3, taken from reference TRBV5-1 and TRBJ1-6): KAGVTQTPRYLIKTRGQQVTLSCSPISGHRSVSWYQQTPGQGLQFLFEYFSETQRNKGNFPGRFSGRQFSNSRSEMNVSTLELGDSALYLCASSLGGAAGNSPLHFGNGTRLTVT.

This chain connects TRBV10-3 to TRBJ2-7, with 7 bases fitting TRBD2. The CDR3 runs 14 residues. J was trimmed by 2 bases and V by 6 bases; bases with no gene match: 7. CDR1 is ENHRY, CDR2 SYGVKD, per germline. The CDR3 here is CAIREASGTYEQYF. The CDR3 bases are TGTGCCATCAGGGAGGCTAGCGGTACCTACGAGCAGTACTTC.

This clonotype showed up just a few times. V usage is TRBV15 and J usage is TRBJ1-4, with D uncertain. CDR1 and CDR2 from the germline V gene are LNHNV and YYDKDF (reference sequence). There are 15 residues in the CDR3. The ends were cut back, 0 bases at V and 8 bases at J, with 13 bases in the middle. CDR3 nucleotide sequence: TGTGCCACCAGCAGAGATCCTGGGTCTGGGGAAAAACTGTTTTTT. It yields the protein CATSRDPGSGEKLFF.

V and J are TRBV11-2 and TRBJ2-2; D is uncertain. Germline V gives CDR1 SGHAT, CDR2 FQNNGV. The germline V and J ends were trimmed by 0 bases and 4 bases, with 9 bases remaining between them. This CDR3 has 15 residues. CDR3 in DNA: TGTGCCAGCAGCTTAGAGGCCAGCCCCACCGGGGAGCTGTTTTTT. Translated: CASSLEASPTGELFF.

The chain joins TRBV29-1 to TRBJ1-1; tentative D call: TRBD1 (5 bases). The CDR3 covers 13 residues. Germline V gene lookup returns CDR1 SQVTM and CDR2 ANQGSEA. The V end lost 7 bases, the J end lost 4 bases, and 16 bases lay between the germline ends. The CDR3 DNA follows: TGCAGCGCAACACAGGTTAGTTCCACTGAAGCTTTCTTT. Its protein product is CSATQVSSTEAFF.

The V gene is TRBV11-2, the J gene TRBJ1-1; D is uncertain. The CDR3 has 12 residues. Germline-derived CDR1 and CDR2 are SGHAT and FQNNGV. Trimming took 1 base from V and 7 from J, leaving 7 bases between them. The chain's CDR3 is CASSLGWGEAFF. In DNA form, the CDR3 reads TGTGCCAGCAGCTTAGGGTGGGGTGAAGCTTTCTTT.

This clonotype has more than one count but fewer than ten. The chain employs TRBV7-6 and TRBJ2-2; D might be TRBD1 (6 bases). Between the trimmed V and J ends, which lost 5 bases and 3 bases, there was a span of 10 bases. CDR1 and CDR2 (germline): SGHVS, FNYEAQ. This CDR3 is built from 14 residues. In DNA form, the CDR3 reads TGTGCCAGCAGCGCTAGACAGGACACCGGGGAGCTGTTTTTT. Protein product: CASSARQDTGELFF. Combining the CDR3 with reference TRBV7-6 and TRBJ2-2 gives the whole variable domain GAGVSQSPRYKVTKRGQDVALRCDPISGHVSLYWYRQALGQGPEFLTYFNYEAQQDKSGLPNDRFSAERPEGSISTLTIQRTEQRDSAMYRCASSARQDTGELFFGEGSRLTVL.

CDR3 nucleotide sequence: TGCAGCGTTGCGGGGGGGTTTGCAGATACGCAGTATTTT. Amino acid sequence: CSVAGGFADTQYF. This chain links TRBV29-1 with TRBJ2-3, with 8 bases identical to TRBD2. Germline trimming cut 4 bases from V and 4 bases from J; bases unmatched to any gene: 4. From germline, CDR1 is SQVTM and CDR2 ANQGSEA. The CDR3 totals 13 residues.

CDR3 amino acids: CASSPQVQNTEAFF. DNA of the CDR3: TGTGCCAGCTCACCCCAAGTACAGAACACTGAAGCTTTCTTT. J is TRBJ1-1 and V is TRBV18; D gene unclear. The V end was cut by 3 bases, the J end by 1 base, with 9 bases between. The CDR3 is 14 amino acids. CDR1 is KGHSH and CDR2 is LQKENI in the germline V gene.

The rearrangement joins TRBV6-1 to TRBJ1-1, with a weak D call TRBD1 (5 bases). Germline-derived CDR1 and CDR2 are MNHNS and SASEGT. This CDR3 spans 15 amino acids. The ends were cut back, 6 bases at V and 1 base at J, with 15 bases in the middle. DNA of the CDR3: TGTGCCAGCAGCTCGGCGGGGGGTCCGAACACTGAAGCTTTCTTT. It translates to CASSSAGGPNTEAFF.

The sample holds many counts of this clonotype. The V call is TRBV5-1, the J call TRBJ1-3; D is perhaps TRBD1 (5 bases). The V gene lost 0 bases and the J gene lost 15 bases, with 16 bases spanning the gap. The germline CDR1 and CDR2 sequences are SGHRS and YFSETQ. This CDR3 has 13 amino acids. CDR3 bases: TGCGCCAGCAGCTTGGAGACACCCTCCCAGGGATATTTT. Protein: CASSLETPSQGYF.

The chain recombines TRBV5-8 with TRBJ2-1, with D hard to call. This CDR3 spans 13 amino acids. The germline V gene has CDR1 SGHTS and CDR2 YDEGEE. Trimming shortened V by 0 bases and J by 11 bases, and 12 bases separated the two germline ends. CDR3 sequence reads: CASSLGLPMKQFF. The CDR3 bases are TGTGCCAGCAGCTTGGGTTTACCCATGAAGCAGTTCTTC.

V usage is TRBV3-1 and J usage is TRBJ2-1; 11 bases are shared with TRBD2. There are 16 residues in the CDR3. Germline CDR1 is LGHDT and CDR2 is YNNKEL (reference sequence). V trimming: 0 bases; J trimming: 8 bases; junction bases outside the gene matches: 6. Here the CDR3 DNA reads TGTGCCAGCAGCCAAGATATTAGCGGGAGGGTGGATGAGCAGTTCTTC. This sequence encodes CASSQDISGRVDEQFF.

As DNA, the CDR3 is TGTGCCAGCAGGCCCGGCAGTTTATCCTACAATGAGCAGTTCTTC. This sequence encodes CASRPGSLSYNEQFF. The rearrangement links TRBV27 to TRBJ2-1; D not certain. Germline V gene lookup returns CDR1 MNHEY and CDR2 SMNVEV (reference sequence). Trimming left V 6 bases short and J 1 base short, with 13 bases between. The CDR3 contains 15 residues.

This clonotype was recorded once. The chain recombines TRBV5-1 with TRBJ2-7, with D unclear. Trimming left V 2 bases short and J 0 bases short, with 6 bases between. This CDR3 is 13 amino acids long. The germline V gene encodes CDR1 SGHRS and CDR2 YFSETQ. The DNA of the CDR3 is TGCGCCAGCAGCTTTAAACTCTCCTACGAGCAGTACTTC. It encodes CASSFKLSYEQYF.

This clonotype has a single count. A much larger clone is a single base away; this may be a read error. The chain carries TRBV5-5 and TRBJ2-1; D is unresolved. The CDR3 covers 14 residues. V was shortened by 4 bases and J by 5 bases, with 13 bases between the two germline ends. Germline-derived CDR1 and CDR2 are SGHKS and YYEKEE (reference sequence). CDR3 nucleotide sequence: TGTGCCAGCAGCCGTTTATACAGAAACAATGAGCAGTTCTTC. It yields the protein CASSRLYRNNEQFF.